One and the same sample provided the 10 T cell receptor beta chains below, sequenced in a study of blood T cell repertoires in COVID-19. Method: immunoSEQ multiplex PCR; TCRdb's copy keeps in-frame clones and lacks some. The data show around 300,000 clones, with about 90% seen just once and about 1.9% held by the top ten. Sample: peripheral blood. The receptors derive from a young woman who had recovered from COVID-19.

The CDR3 reads CASSLREGSYNEQFF. CDR3 DNA: TGTGCCAGCAGCCTTCGGGAGGGATCCTACAATGAGCAGTTCTTC. This chain connects TRBV7-2 to TRBJ2-1; 8 bases are a match to TRBD2. The CDR3 is 15 amino acids. The germline V gene has CDR1 SGHTA and CDR2 FQGNSA. The ends lost 5 bases at V and 1 base at J; junction bases unmatched: 4.

V is TRBV28 and J is TRBJ2-1; D gene unclear. The CDR3 is 12 amino acids. CDR1 is MDHEN and CDR2 is SYDVKM in the germline V gene. With 6 bases removed from V and 3 bases from J, the gap between germline ends came to 6 bases. The CDR3 coding sequence is TGTGCCAGCAGCCTTTACTACAATGAGCAGTTCTTC. The encoded protein is CASSLYYNEQFF.

The chain links TRBV28 to TRBJ2-5; D not resolved. The V gene's germline CDR1 is MDHEN and CDR2 SYDVKM. The V gene lost 3 bases and the J gene lost 0 bases, with 8 bases spanning the gap. The CDR3 loop spans 14 amino acids. The CDR3, as DNA: TGTGCCAGCAGTTTCACGCAGGACCAAGAGACCCAGTACTTC. It codes for CASSFTQDQETQYF.

The chain combines TRBV18 with TRBJ2-3; 7 bases align to TRBD1. Germline CDR1 reads KGHSH; CDR2 reads LQKENI. The CDR3 has 16 residues. Unmatched junction bases numbered 6, after V lost 1 base and J lost 2 bases. The CDR3 loop is CASSPLTGAPTDTQYF. CDR3 DNA sequence: TGTGCCAGCTCACCACTTACAGGGGCCCCCACAGATACGCAGTATTTT.

This chain connects TRBV7-9 to TRBJ1-3; 9 nucleotides align to TRBD1. J gave up 2 bases and V 5 bases, and 7 bases lay outside the gene matches. Germline V lookup: CDR1 SEHNR, CDR2 FQNEAQ (reference sequence). The CDR3 spans 16 residues. CDR3 region: CASSRGQGLTGNTIYF. CDR3 DNA sequence: TGTGCCAGCAGCAGGGGACAGGGCCTAACTGGAAACACCATATATTTT. The complete variable domain, with remaining parts taken from reference TRBV7-9 and TRBJ1-3, reads DTGVSQNPRHKITKRGQNVTFRCDPISEHNRLYWYRQTLGQGPEFLTYFQNEAQLEKSRLLSDRFSAERPKGSFSTLEIQRTEQGDSAMYLCASSRGQGLTGNTIYFGEGSWLTVV.

The CDR3 loop is CASRDRGRQPQHF. CDR3 DNA: TGTGCCAGCAGGGACCGGGGGAGACAGCCCCAGCATTTT. V is TRBV2 and J is TRBJ1-5; possible D gene TRBD1, 5 bases. Trimming cost V 6 bases and J 7 bases, with 13 bases left between them. The CDR3 is 13 residues long. Germline CDR1 reads SNHLY; CDR2 reads FYNNEI.

This rearrangement joins TRBV6-5 to TRBJ2-7; TRBD1 aligns across 7 bases. V was clipped by 4 bases and J by 2 bases; unmatched bases: 5. Germline CDR1 reads MNHEY; CDR2 reads SVGAGI. There are 14 residues in the CDR3. CDR3 loop: CASSSKGQTYEQYF. In DNA form, the CDR3 reads TGTGCCAGCAGTTCGAAGGGACAGACCTACGAGCAGTACTTC.

This sequence joins TRBV15 and TRBJ1-2, with 12 bases identical to TRBD1. V was pared by 3 bases and J by 6 bases, with 8 bases of the junction left unmatched. CDR1 LNHNV and CDR2 YYDKDF come from the germline V gene (reference sequence). This CDR3 is built from 16 residues. The CDR3 region is CATSSHRDRGPHGYTF. CDR3 nucleotide sequence: TGTGCCACCAGCAGTCACCGGGACAGGGGGCCTCATGGCTACACCTTC.

This sequence joins TRBV7-2 and TRBJ1-1; 7 nucleotides match TRBD1. CDR1 is SGHTA, CDR2 FQGNSA, per germline. CDR3 length equals 15 residues. V lost 6 bases and J lost 4; bases outside the gene matches: 11. The CDR3: CASSRDRVGSTEAFF. The DNA for the CDR3 is TGTGCCAGCAGTCGAGACAGGGTGGGGAGCACTGAAGCTTTCTTT.

The rearrangement links TRBV5-4 to TRBJ1-2; TRBD1 matches 10 bases. Germline values: CDR1 SGHNT, CDR2 YYREEE (reference sequence). This CDR3 is built from 14 residues. The trim removed 2 bases at V and 8 bases at J, leaving 6 bases unmatched. The CDR3 DNA is TGTGCCAGCAGCTTTACGGGACAGGGGAAAGGCTACACCTTC. It codes for CASSFTGQGKGYTF.